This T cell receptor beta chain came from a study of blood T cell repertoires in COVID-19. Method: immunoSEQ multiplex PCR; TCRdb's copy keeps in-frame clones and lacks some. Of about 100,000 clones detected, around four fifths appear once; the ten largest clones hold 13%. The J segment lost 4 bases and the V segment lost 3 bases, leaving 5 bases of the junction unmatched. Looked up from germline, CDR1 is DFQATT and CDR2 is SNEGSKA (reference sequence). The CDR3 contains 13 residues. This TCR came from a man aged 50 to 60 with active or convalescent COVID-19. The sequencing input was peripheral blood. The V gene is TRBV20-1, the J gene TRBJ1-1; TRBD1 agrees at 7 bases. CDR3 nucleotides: TGCAGTGCTAGTAGGGCAGGGGGCACTGAAGCTTTCTTT. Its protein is CSASRAGGTEAFF.